These T cell receptor beta chains were read from a single sample in a study of blood T cell repertoires in COVID-19. The method was immunoSEQ multiplex PCR; TCRdb's version includes in-frame clones alone and lacks a portion of them. This table has some 150,000 clones, about 79% appearing once. Source material: peripheral blood. The receptors here all came from a woman aged 50 to 60 with acute or convalescent COVID-19. Each CDR3 is given with its conserved first and last residue. A D gene is named only where the DNA matches it firmly.

>TRBJ1-5|TRBV4-3|.
TGCGCCAGCAGCCAAGGTGGGCAGGATCAGCCCCAGCATTTT
CASSQGGQDQPQHF
>TRBJ1-1|TRBV27|TRBD1
TGTGCCACCAGGGACAGGGTGGGAACTGAAGCTTTCTTT
CATRDRVGTEAFF
>TRBJ1-4|TRBV18|.
TGTGCCAGCTCACCACCGAACGGAGATGAAAAACTGTTTTTT
CASSPPNGDEKLFF
>TRBJ2-7|TRBV5-1|TRBD1
TGCGCCAGCAGCGTGACAGGGACCCTTCCCTCCTACGAGCAGTACTTC
CASSVTGTLPSYEQYF
>TRBJ2-5|TRBV2|.
TGTGCCAGCAGTGCTAGTCGGCCCCGCCACTTC
CASSASRPRHF
>TRBJ2-7|TRBV5-6|TRBD2
TGTGCCAGCAGCTCGGGCGGGACTAGTCCGTACGAGCAGTACTTC
CASSSGGTSPYEQYF
>TRBJ1-5|TRBV19|TRBD1
TGTGCCAGTAGTGTAGATATCAGGGGGCGCGTGGTTCGCCAGCCCCAGCATTTT
CASSVDIRGRVVRQPQHF
>TRBJ1-1|TRBV19|TRBD1
TGTGCCAGTACCCTTGACAGGGGAGGGGAAAAAGCTTTCTTT
CASTLDRGGEKAFF
>TRBJ2-7|TRBV23-1|TRBD1
TGCGCCAGCAGTCAGGATGGGGACAGGGGGAACCGGGGTTGGAACGAGCAGTACTTC
CASSQDGDRGNRGWNEQYF
>TRBJ1-2|TRBV28|.
TGTGCCAGCAGTTTCGGGCAGGGATGGTATGGCTACACCTTC
CASSFGQGWYGYTF